Described below is a single TCR beta chain sequence and its context. The CDR3 totals 13 residues. The data stem from a study of blood T cell repertoires in COVID-19. Some clones are missing from TCRdb's copy, which holds only in-frame ones; the method was immunoSEQ multiplex PCR. The sample yields 130,000 or so clones, around 89% seen once. The receptor was derived from a man in his 60s with COVID-19, enrolled during active disease. Sequenced material: peripheral blood. V usage is TRBV12-3 or TRBV12-4 and J usage is TRBJ2-1; a possible D gene is TRBD2 (6 bases). The CDR3 here is CASWGESYNEQFF. The DNA of the CDR3 is TGTGCTTCGTGGGGGGAATCCTACAATGAGCAGTTCTTC.